One T cell receptor (beta chain) is described in this entry. The sample belongs to a study of shared clonotypes between healthy human individuals. There are 15 residues in the CDR3. V lost 5 bases and J 0 bases, leaving 14 bases between the germline ends. Germline loops: CDR1 LNHDA, CDR2 SQIVND (reference sequence). Genomic DNA belonging to each subset was distributed in equal measure over several immunoSEQ plates. The data were produced by immunoSEQ multiplex PCR, yet TCRdb's version contains in-frame clones alone and is incomplete. The table has roughly 2.5 million clones, around nine tenths seen once.

V and J are TRBV19 and TRBJ2-7, with a weak D call TRBD1 (5 bases). Sequences were obtained from naive CD4+ T cells sorted from blood. Subset of the sample: CD45RA+ positively selected. This clonotype originated in a man between 18 and 35 years old in good health. In nucleotides, the CDR3 is TGTGCCAGTAGTCCCCAGGGATGGGGCTCCTACGAGCAGTACTTC. Translated, it gives CASSPQGWGSYEQYF.